This T cell receptor (beta chain) appears in the sequencing data of a study of blood T cell repertoires in COVID-19 (dated by TCRdb to the early 2020s). A note on the overall study: Samples from collaborators originated in the United States, Italy and Spain and spanned both the acute and convalescent phases of COVID-19. Samples were obtained from the ongoing ImmuneRACE study (first 160 participants) and from approximately 1,200 subjects provided by 6 global collaborators. The prospective study material was composed of cDNA or gDNA derived from T cells, B-cell-depleted T cells, or PBMCs. The repertoires were released in a freely available public database meant as a resource for research on the immune response to SARS-CoV-2. HLA class I and class II types, where available, came from metadata supplied by the sample provider rather than from assay-based typing. Subjects who had been exposed to COVID-19, were actively infected with it, or had recovered from it provided the deeply sampled blood TCRbeta repertoires that made up the dataset. The sample metadata nearly always contained a de-identified subject ID, COVID-19 status, age in years and sex. The paper as a whole reports these results and caveats: The amount of clinical and demographic metadata varied by source and participant and was provided uncurated.

Worth noting for this clone: Its target antigen remains unknown. Base quality data are lacking; no much larger clone is found one base away.

Participants in the prospective study were enrolled through a virtual design, were aged roughly 18 to 100 years, and lived in 24 United States geographic areas. Cohort assignment in the prospective study relied on participant-reported clinical history from a screening survey and a study questionnaire. Exposed participants had been in contact, within 2 weeks of entering the study, with a person who had a PCR-confirmed or clinician-diagnosed case of COVID-19. Each participant in the prospective study had whole blood, serum and a nasopharyngeal or oropharyngeal swab collected by mobile phlebotomists. Participants in the prospective study had the option to provide additional blood draws and questionnaires over an approximately 2-month period. Before DNA extraction, blood samples from the prospective study were shipped at room temperature or frozen. V lost 4 bases and J lost 5 bases; the stretch between them is 14 bases long. From the cysteine up to the phenylalanine, the CDR3 has a length of 14 residues. CDR3 DNA is the only sequence kept; it has 42 bases, read in frame from the first base. Per the germline V gene, MGHRA is the CDR1 and YSYEKL is the CDR2.

The immunoSEQ Assay, a bias-controlled multiplex PCR, was used to amplify TCRbeta CDR3 regions from genomic DNA. The paper's processing steps were these. Within the assay, amplification of reference gene primers was used to estimate how many nucleated cells each sample contained. To quantify the absolute abundance of each unique TCRbeta CDR3 rearrangement, sequence reads were collapsed and filtered. For each sample, productive Simpson clonality was calculated as the square root of Simpson's diversity index across productive rearrangements. TCRdb obtained this table from immuneACCESS and retained in-frame rearrangements with V and J assigned. These tables miss some clones; where compared with another copy, unresolved V genes account for less than half of the shortfall, and the remainder is unexplained. The V and J calls and clone size were taken over from that table, and D and trimming were inferred from the DNA. The sample table holds under 250,000 clones, of which about four fifths were seen once. Clones ranked in the top ten supply approximately 4.8% of the sample.

The TCR was taken from a woman between 45 and 60 years old who had been exposed to COVID-19. The sequence joins TRBV4-1 to TRBJ1-1; the D segment cannot be called with confidence. Sequenced: PBMCs or T cells enriched from blood (not recorded which). The CDR3 in this case is CASSPSRGGTEAFF. The DNA sequence is as follows: TGCGCCAGCAGCCCCTCGCGGGGAGGGACTGAAGCTTTCTTT.